This section outlines one TCR beta chain sequence together with its context. This sample was taken from a study of OX40 agonist ivuxolimab in advanced cancers. Overall study: Patients were dosed intravenously with ivuxolimab at 0.01 to 10 mg/kg every 2 weeks.

The V and J ends lost 10 bases and 2 bases, in that order; junction bases with no gene match: 8. The CDR3 length is 15 residues. Germline V lookup: CDR1 MDHEN, CDR2 SYDVKM. With autoimmune disease history or systemic immunosuppression, patients were excluded. Sequenced by immunoSEQ multiplex PCR; TCRdb stores in-frame clones only, minus some. The repertoire holds tens of thousands of clones, with roughly 81% as singletons. V and J are TRBV28 and TRBJ2-7; TRBD2 matches at 13 bases. The origin of this receptor is an adult with an advanced solid tumor such as melanoma, head and neck, liver or kidney cancer. The sequenced sample was CD4+ or CD8+ T cells sorted from blood, obtained in a trial of the OX40 agonist ivuxolimab. In DNA form, the CDR3 reads TGTGCCACTCATCCGGGACTAGCGGGGACCTACGAGCAGTACTTC. It encodes CATHPGLAGTYEQYF. Variable domain in full (rest from reference TRBV28 and TRBJ2-7): DVKVTQSSRYLVKRTGEKVFLECVQDMDHENMFWYRQDPGLGLRLIYFSYDVKMKEKGDIPEGYSVSREKKERFSLILESASTNQTSMYLCATHPGLAGTYEQYFGPGTRLTVT.